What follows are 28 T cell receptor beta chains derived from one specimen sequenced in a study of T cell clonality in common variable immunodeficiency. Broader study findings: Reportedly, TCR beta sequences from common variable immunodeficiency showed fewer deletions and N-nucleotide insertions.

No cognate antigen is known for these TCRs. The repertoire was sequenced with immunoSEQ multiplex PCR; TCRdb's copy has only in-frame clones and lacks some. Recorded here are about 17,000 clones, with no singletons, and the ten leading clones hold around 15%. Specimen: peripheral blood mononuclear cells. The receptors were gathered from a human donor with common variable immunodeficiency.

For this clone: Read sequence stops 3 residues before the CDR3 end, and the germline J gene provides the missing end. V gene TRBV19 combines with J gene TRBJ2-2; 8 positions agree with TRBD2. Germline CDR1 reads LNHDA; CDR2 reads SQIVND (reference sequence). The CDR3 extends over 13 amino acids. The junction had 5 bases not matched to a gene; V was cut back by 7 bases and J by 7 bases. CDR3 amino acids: CASKLAVGGELFF. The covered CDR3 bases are TGTGCCAGTAAACTAGCGGTGGGCGGGGAG.

The CDR3 here is CASSVGLAGNTDTQYF. CDR3 DNA, as far as it was read: TGTGCCAGCAGTGTAGGGCTAGCGGGAAACACAGATACG. The chain joins TRBV6-2 or TRBV6-3 to TRBJ2-3; 9 bases are shared with TRBD2. The read gets to within 3 residues of the CDR3 end, and the germline J gene fills in the rest. In germline, CDR1 is MNHEY, CDR2 SVGEGT. J gave up 2 bases and V 5 bases, and 8 bases lay outside the gene matches. The CDR3 has 16 residues.

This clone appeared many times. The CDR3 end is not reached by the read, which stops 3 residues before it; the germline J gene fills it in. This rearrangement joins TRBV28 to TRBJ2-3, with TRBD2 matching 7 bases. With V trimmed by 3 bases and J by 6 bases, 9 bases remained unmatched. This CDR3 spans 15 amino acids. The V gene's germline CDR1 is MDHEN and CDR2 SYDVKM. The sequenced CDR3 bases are TGTGCCAGCAGTTTCCAAGGCGGGAGTATCGATACG. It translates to CASSFQGGSIDT. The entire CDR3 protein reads CASSFQGGSIDTQYF.

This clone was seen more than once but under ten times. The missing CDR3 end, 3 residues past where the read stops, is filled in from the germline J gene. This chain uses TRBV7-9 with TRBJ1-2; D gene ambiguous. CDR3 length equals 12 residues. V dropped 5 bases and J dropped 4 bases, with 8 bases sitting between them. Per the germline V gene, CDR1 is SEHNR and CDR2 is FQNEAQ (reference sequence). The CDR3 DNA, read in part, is TGTGCCAGCAGCCAGGAAGGCTATGGC. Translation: CASSQEGYG. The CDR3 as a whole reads CASSQEGYGYTF. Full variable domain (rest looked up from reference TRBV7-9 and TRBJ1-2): DTGVSQNPRHKITKRGQNVTFRCDPISEHNRLYWYRQTLGQGPEFLTYFQNEAQLEKSRLLSDRFSAERPKGSFSTLEIQRTEQGDSAMYLCASSQEGYGYTFGSGTRLTVV.

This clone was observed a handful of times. This CDR3 reads CASSYLAGVYEQYF. CDR3 bases read: TGTGCCAGCAGTTACCTAGCGGGAGTTTACGAG. This chain uses TRBV6-2 or TRBV6-3 with TRBJ2-7; TRBD2 matches 10 bases. The read falls 3 residues short of the CDR3 end, and the missing part is taken from the germline J gene. Germline trimming cut 2 bases from V and 4 bases from J; bases unmatched to any gene: 2. The CDR3 loop spans 14 amino acids. Germline V gene data show CDR1 as MNHEY and CDR2 as SVGEGT.

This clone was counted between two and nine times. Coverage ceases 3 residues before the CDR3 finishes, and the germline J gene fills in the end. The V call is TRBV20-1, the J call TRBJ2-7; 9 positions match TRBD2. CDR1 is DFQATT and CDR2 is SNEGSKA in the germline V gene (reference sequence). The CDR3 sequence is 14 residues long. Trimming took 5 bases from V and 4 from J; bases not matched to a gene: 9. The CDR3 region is CSAPLAGAVYEQYF. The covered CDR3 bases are TGCAGTGCTCCTTTAGCGGGAGCGGTATACGAG.

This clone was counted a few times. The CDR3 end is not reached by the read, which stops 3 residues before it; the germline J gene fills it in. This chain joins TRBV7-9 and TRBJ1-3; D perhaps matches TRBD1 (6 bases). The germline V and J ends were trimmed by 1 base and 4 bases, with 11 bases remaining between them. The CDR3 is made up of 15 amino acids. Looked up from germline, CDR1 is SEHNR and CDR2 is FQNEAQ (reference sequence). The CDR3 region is CASSLGTGTGNTIYF. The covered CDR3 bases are TGTGCCAGCAGCTTAGGAACAGGGACCGGAAACACC.

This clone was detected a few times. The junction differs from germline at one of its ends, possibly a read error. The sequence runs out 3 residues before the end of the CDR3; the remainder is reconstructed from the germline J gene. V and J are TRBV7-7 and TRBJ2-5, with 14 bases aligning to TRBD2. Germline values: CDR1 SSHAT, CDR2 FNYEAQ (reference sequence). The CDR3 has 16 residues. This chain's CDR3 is CASSSGLAGEGETQYF. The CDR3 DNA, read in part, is TGTGCTAGCAGCTCGGGACTAGCGGGAGAGGGAGAGACC.

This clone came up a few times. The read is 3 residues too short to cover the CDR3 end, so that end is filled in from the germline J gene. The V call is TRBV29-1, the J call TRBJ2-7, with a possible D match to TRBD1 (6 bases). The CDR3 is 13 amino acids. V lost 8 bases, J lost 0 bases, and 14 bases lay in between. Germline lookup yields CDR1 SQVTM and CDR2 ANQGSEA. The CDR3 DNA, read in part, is TGCAGCATCTTCCAGGACAGCTCCTACGAG. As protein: CSIFQDSSYE. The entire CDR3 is CSIFQDSSYEQYF.

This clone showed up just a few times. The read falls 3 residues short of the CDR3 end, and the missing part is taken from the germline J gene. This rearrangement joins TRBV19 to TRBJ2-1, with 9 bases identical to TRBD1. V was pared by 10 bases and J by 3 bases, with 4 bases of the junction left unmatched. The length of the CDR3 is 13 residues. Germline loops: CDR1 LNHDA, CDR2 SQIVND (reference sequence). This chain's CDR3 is CATKTGGYNEQFF. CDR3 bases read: TGTGCCACAAAGACAGGGGGCTACAATGAG.

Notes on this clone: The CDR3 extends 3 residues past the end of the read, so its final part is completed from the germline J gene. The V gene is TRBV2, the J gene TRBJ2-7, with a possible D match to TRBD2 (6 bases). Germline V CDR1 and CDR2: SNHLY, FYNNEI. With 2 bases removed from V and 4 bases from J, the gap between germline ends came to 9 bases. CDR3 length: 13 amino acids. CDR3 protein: CASSELAWYEQYF. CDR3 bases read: TGTGCCAGCAGTGAACTAGCGTGGTACGAG.

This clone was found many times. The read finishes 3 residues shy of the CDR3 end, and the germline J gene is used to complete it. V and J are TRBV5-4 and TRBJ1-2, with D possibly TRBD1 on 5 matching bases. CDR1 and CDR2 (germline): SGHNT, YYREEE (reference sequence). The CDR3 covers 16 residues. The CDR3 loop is CASSLGGESSRRGYTF. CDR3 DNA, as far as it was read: TGTGCCAGCAGCTTGGGGGGCGAAAGCAGTCGGCGCGGC.

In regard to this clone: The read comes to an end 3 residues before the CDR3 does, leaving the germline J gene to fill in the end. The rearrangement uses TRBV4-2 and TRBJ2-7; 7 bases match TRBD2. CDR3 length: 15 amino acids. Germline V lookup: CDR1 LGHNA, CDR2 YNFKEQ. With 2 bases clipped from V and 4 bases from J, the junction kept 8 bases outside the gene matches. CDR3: CASSQMASGDYEQYF. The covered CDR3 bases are TGTGCCAGCAGCCAAATGGCTAGCGGTGATTACGAG.

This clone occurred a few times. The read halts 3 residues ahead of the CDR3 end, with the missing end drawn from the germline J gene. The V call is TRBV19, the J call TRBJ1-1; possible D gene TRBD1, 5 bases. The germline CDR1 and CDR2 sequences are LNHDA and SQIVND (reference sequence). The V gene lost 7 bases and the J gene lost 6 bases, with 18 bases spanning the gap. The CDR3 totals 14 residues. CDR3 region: CASKNIRASAEAFF. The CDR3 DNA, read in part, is TGTGCCAGTAAAAATATCAGGGCTAGTGCTGAA.

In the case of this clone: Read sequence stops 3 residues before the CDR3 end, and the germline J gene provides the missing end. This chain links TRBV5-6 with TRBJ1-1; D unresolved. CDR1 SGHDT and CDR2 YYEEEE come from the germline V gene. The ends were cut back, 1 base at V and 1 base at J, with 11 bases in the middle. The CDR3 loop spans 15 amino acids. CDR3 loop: CASSLLWRENTEAFF. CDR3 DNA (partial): TGTGCCAGCAGCTTGTTGTGGCGGGAGAACACTGAA.

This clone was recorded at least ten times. The CDR3: CASSLLAGARYNEQFF. Partial CDR3 DNA: TGTGCCAGCTCATTACTAGCGGGAGCGAGGTACAATGAG. V gene TRBV18 combines with J gene TRBJ2-1; 11 bases agree with TRBD2. The CDR3 is cut off 3 residues early in the read; its end comes from the germline J gene. CDR1 is KGHSH, CDR2 LQKENI, per germline. There are 16 residues in the CDR3. V lost 5 bases to trimming and J lost 4 bases; unmatched junction nucleotides: 7.

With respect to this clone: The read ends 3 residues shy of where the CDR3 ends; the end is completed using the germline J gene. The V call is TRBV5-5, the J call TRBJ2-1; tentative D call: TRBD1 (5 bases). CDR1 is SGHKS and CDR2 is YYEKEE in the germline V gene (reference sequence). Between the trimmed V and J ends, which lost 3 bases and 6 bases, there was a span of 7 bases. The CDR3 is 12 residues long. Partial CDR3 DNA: TGTGCCAGCAGCTCAACAGGCAATGAG. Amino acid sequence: CASSSTGNE. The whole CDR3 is CASSSTGNEQFF.

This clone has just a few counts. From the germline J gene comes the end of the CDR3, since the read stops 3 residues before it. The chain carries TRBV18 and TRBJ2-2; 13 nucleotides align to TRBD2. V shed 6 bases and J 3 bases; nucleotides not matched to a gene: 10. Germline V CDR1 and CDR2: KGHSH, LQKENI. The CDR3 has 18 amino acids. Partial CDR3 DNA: TGTGCCAGCTCTCAACTAGCGGGGGGGCCCTCCGACACCGGGGAG. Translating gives CASSQLAGGPSDTGE. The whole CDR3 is CASSQLAGGPSDTGELFF.

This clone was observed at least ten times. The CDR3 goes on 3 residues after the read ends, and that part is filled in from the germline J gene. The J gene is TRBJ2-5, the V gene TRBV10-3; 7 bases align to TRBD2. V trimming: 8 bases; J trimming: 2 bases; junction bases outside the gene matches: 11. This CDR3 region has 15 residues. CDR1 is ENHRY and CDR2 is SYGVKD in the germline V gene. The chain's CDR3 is CAIGGGSIGQETQYF. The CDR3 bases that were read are TGTGCCATCGGGGGGGGTAGCATCGGGCAAGAGACC.

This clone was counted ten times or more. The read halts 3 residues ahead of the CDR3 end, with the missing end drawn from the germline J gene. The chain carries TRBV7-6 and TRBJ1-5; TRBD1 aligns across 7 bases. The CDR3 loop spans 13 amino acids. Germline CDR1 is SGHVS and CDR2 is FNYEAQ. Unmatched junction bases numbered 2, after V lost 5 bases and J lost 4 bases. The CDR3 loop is CASSQQGNQPQHF. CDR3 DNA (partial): TGTGCCAGCAGCCAACAGGGGAATCAGCCC.

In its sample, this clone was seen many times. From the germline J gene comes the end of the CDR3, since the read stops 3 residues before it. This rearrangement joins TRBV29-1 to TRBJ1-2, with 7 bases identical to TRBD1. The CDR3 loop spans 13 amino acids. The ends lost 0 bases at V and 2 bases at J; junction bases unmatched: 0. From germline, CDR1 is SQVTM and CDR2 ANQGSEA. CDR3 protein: CSVEEQGNYGYTF. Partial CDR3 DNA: TGCAGCGTTGAAGAACAGGGGAACTATGGC.

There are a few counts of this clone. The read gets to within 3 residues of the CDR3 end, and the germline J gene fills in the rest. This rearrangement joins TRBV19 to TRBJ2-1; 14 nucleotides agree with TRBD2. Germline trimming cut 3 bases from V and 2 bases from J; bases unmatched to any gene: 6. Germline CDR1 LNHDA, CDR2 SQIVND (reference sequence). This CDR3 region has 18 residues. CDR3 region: CASSIGTSGRLTYNEQFF. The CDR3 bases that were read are TGTGCCAGTAGTATTGGGACTAGCGGGAGATTGACCTACAATGAG.

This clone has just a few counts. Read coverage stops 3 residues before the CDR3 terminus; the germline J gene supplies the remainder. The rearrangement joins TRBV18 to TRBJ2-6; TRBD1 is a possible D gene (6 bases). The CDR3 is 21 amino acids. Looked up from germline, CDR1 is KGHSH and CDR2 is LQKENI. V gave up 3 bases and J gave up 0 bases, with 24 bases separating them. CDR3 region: CASSPRLLAGQTTSGANVLTF. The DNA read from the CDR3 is TGTGCCAGCTCACCTCGCCTCCTGGCTGGACAGACTACCTCTGGGGCCAACGTC.

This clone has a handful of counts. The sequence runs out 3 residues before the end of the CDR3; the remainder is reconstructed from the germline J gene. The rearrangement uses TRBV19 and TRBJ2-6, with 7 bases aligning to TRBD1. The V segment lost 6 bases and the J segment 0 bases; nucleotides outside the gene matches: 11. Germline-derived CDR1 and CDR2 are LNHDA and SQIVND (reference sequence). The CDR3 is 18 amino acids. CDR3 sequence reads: CASRPWDSKFSGANVLTF. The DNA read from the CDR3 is TGTGCCAGTAGACCCTGGGACAGTAAATTCTCTGGGGCCAACGTC.

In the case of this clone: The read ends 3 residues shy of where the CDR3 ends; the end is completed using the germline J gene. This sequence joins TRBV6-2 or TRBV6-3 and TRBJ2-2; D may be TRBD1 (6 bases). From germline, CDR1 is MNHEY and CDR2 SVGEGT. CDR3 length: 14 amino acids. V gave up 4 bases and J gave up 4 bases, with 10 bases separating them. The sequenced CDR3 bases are TGTGCCAGCAGTTCAAGACAGGCCACCGGGGAG. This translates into CASSSRQATGE. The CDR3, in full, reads CASSSRQATGELFF.

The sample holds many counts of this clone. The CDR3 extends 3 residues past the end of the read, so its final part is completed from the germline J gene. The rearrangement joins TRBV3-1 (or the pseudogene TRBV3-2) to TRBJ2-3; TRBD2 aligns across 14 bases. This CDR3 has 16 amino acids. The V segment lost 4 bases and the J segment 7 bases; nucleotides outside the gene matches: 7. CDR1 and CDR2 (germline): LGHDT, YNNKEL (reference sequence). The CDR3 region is CASSLPGTSGRNTQYF. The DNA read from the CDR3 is TGTGCCAGCAGCCTACCCGGGACTAGCGGGAGAAATACG.

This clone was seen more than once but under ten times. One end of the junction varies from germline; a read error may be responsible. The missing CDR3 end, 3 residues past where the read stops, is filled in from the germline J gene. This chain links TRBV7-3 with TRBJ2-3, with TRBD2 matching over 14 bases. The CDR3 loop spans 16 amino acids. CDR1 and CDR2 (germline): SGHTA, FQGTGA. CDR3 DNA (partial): TGTGCCGGCAGCATAAGGGGACTAGCGGGAGAAGATACG. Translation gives CAGSIRGLAGEDT. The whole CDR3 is CAGSIRGLAGEDTQYF. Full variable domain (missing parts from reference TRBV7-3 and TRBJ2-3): GAGVSQTPSNKVTEKGKYVELRCDPISGHTALYWYRQSLGQGPEFLIYFQGTGAADDSGLPNDRFFAVRPEGSVSTLKIQRTERGDSAVYLCAGSIRGLAGEDTQYFGPGTRLTVL.

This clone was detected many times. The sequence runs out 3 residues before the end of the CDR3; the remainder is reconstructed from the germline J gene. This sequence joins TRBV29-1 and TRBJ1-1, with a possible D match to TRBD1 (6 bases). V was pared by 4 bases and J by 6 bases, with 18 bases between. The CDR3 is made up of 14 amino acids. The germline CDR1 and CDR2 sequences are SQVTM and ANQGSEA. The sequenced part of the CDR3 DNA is TGCAGCGTTGCGCCATGGGGGCAGCGTCCTGAA. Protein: CSVAPWGQRPE. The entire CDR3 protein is CSVAPWGQRPEAFF.